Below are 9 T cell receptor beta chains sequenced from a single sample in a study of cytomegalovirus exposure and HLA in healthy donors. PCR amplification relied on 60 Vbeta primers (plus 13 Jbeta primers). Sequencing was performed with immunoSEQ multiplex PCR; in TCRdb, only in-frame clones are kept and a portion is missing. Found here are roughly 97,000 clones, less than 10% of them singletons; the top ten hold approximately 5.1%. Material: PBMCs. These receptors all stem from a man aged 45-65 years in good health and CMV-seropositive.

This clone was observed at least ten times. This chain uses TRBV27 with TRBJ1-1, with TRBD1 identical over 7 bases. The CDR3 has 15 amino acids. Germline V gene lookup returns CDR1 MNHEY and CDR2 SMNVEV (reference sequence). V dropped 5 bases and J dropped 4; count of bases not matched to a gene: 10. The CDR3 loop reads CASSPRRGLGTEAFF. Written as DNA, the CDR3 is TGTGCCAGCAGTCCGCGGAGGGGGCTAGGCACTGAAGCTTTCTTT.

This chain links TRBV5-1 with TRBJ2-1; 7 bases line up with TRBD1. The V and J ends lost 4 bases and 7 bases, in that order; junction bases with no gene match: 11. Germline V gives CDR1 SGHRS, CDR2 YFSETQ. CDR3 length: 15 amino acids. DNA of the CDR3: TGCGCCAGCAGCAGCGACAGGGCTGGCACTAATGAGCAGTTCTTC. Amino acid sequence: CASSSDRAGTNEQFF.

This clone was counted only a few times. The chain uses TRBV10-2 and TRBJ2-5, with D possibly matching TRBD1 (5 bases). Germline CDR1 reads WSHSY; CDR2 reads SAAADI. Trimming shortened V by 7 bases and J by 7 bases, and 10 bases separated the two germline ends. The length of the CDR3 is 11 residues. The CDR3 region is CASKQDRTQYF. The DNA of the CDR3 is TGCGCCAGCAAACAGGATAGGACCCAGTACTTC.

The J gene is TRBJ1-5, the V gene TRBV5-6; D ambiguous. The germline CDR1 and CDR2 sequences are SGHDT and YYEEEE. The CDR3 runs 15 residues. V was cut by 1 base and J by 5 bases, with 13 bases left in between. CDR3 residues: CASSLWAGNDQPQHF. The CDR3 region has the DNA TGTGCCAGCAGCTTGTGGGCAGGTAATGATCAGCCCCAGCATTTT.

CDR3 DNA sequence: TGTGCCAGCACCTTCCTCGGAGGGCTAGCGGGCACCGAGCAGTTCTTC. It translates to CASTFLGGLAGTEQFF. The chain couples TRBV7-9 to TRBJ2-1; TRBD2 aligns across 8 bases. The CDR3 consists of 16 residues. Germline V gives CDR1 SEHNR, CDR2 FQNEAQ (reference sequence). With V trimmed by 7 bases and J by 10 bases, 18 bases remained unmatched.

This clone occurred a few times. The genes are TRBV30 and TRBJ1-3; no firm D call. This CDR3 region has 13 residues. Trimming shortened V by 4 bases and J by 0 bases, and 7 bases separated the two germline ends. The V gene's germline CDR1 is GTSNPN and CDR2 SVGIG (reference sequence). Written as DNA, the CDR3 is TGTGCCTGGACTAGGAACTCTGGAAACACCATATATTTT. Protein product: CAWTRNSGNTIYF.

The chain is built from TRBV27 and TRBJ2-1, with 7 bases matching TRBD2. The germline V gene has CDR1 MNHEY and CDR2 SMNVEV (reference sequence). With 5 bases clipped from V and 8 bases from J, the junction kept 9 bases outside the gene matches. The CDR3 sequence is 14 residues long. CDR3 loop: CASSLGGSRYEQFF. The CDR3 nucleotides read TGTGCCAGCAGTCTCGGCGGGAGTAGGTATGAGCAGTTCTTC.

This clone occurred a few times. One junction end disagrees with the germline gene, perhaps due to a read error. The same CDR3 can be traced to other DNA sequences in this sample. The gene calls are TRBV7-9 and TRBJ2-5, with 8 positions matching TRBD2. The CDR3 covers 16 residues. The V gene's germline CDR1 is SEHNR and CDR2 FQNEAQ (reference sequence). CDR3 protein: CASSLTGARGGETQYF. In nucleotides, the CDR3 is TGCGCCAGCAGCTTAACGGGAGCCCGGGGGGGAGAGACCCAGTACTTC.

The CDR3 DNA follows: TGCAGCGTTGAAGTAATGGGAGGCAGGAAGGAGCCCTACGAGCAGTACTTC. This gives the protein CSVEVMGGRKEPYEQYF. The J gene is TRBJ2-7, the V gene TRBV29-1, with D possibly matching TRBD2 (6 bases). The germline gives CDR1 SQVTM, CDR2 ANQGSEA. This CDR3 is 17 amino acids long. The V gene lost 1 base and the J gene lost 2 bases, with 21 bases spanning the gap.